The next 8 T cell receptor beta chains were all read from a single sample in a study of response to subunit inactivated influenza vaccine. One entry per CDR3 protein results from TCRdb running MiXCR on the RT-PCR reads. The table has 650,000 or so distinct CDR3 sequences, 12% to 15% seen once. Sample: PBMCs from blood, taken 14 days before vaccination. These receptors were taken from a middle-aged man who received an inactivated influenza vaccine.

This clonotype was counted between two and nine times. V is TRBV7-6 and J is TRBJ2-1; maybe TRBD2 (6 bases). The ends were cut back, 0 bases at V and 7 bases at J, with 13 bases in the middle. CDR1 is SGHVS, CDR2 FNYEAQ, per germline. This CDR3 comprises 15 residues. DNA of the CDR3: TGTGCCAGCAGCTTAGCGCTATTTGGGGGGAATGAGCAGTTCTTC. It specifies CASSLALFGGNEQFF.

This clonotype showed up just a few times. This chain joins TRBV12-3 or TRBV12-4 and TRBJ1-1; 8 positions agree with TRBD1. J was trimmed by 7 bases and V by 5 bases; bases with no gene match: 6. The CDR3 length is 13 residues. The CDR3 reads CASSSLGQGEAFF. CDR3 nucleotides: TGTGCCAGCAGTAGCCTCGGACAGGGTGAAGCTTTCTTT.

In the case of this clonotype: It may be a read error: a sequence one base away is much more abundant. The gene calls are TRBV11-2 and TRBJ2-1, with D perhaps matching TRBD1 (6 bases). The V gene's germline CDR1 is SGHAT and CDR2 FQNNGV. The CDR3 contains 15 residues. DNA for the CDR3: TGTGCCAGCAGCGCCCGGAGGACAGATTACAATGTGCAGTTCTTC. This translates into CASSARRTDYNVQFF.

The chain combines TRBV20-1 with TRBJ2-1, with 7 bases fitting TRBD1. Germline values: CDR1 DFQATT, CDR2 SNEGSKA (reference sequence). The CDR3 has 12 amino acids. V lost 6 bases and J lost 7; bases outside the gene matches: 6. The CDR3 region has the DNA TGCAGTGCCCAACAGGGGTGGAATGAGCAGTTCTTC. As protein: CSAQQGWNEQFF.

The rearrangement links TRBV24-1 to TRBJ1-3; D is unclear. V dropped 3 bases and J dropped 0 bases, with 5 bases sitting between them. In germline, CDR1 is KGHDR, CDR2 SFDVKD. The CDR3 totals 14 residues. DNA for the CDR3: TGTGCCACCAGTGATGGAACCTCTGGAAACACCATATATTTT. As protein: CATSDGTSGNTIYF.

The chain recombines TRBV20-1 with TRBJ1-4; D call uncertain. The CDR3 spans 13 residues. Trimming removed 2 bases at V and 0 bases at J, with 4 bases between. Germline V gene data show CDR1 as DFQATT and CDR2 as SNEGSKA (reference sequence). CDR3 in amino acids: CSARRTTNEKLFF. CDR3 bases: TGCAGTGCTAGACGGACAACTAATGAAAAACTGTTTTTT.

The CDR3 spells CSVEDWGSANEKLFF. CDR3 nucleotide sequence: TGCAGCGTTGAAGATTGGGGATCGGCTAATGAAAAACTGTTTTTT. The chain has TRBV29-1 and TRBJ1-4, with D unresolved. The V end was cut by 0 bases, the J end by 3 bases, with 11 bases between. Germline loops: CDR1 SQVTM, CDR2 ANQGSEA. This CDR3 spans 15 amino acids.

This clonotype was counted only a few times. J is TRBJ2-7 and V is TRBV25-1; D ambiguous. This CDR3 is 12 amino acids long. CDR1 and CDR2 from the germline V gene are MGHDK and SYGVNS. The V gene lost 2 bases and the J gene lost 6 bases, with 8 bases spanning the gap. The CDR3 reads CASSELGIEQYF. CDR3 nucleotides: TGTGCCAGCAGTGAACTAGGAATCGAGCAGTACTTC.